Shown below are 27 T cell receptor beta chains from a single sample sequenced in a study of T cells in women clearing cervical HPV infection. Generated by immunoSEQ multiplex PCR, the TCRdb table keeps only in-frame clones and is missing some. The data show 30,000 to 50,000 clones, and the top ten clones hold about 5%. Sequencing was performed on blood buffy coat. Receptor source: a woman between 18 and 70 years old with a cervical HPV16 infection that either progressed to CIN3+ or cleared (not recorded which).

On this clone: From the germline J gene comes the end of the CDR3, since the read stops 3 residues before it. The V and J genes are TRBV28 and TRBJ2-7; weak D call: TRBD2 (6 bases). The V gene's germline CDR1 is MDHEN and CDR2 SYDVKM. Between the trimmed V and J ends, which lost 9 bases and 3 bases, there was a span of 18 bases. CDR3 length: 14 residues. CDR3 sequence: CASQPVGRGYEQYF. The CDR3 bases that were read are TGTGCCAGTCAACCCGTGGGGCGGGGCTACGAG.

The part of the CDR3 DNA that was read is TGCAGTGCCCCTTTTCGGGGGGATCCCTACGAG. It translates to CSAPFRGDPYE. The whole CDR3 protein is CSAPFRGDPYEQYF. V is TRBV20-1 and J is TRBJ2-7; 7 nucleotides match TRBD2. The read ends 3 residues shy of where the CDR3 ends; the end is completed using the germline J gene. CDR3 length equals 14 residues. Germline V gene data show CDR1 as DFQATT and CDR2 as SNEGSKA (reference sequence). Trimming removed 6 bases from V and 2 bases from J; junction bases left unmatched: 10.

The CDR3 spells CASSLELAGSSTDTQYF. Partial CDR3 DNA: TGCGCCAGCAGCTTGGAGTTAGCGGGGTCTAGCACAGATACG. This rearrangement joins TRBV5-1 to TRBJ2-3; 8 positions match TRBD2. The read falls 3 residues short of the CDR3 end, and the missing part is taken from the germline J gene. Germline CDR1 reads SGHRS; CDR2 reads YFSETQ. This CDR3 is built from 17 residues. The V and J ends lost 0 bases and 0 bases, in that order; junction bases with no gene match: 6.

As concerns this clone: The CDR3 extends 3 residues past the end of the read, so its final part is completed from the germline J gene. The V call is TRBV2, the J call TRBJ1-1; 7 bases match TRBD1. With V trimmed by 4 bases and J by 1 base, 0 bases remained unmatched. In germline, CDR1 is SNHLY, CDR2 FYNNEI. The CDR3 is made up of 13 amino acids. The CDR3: CASSGQGNTEAFF. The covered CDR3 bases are TGTGCCAGCAGTGGACAGGGGAACACTGAA.

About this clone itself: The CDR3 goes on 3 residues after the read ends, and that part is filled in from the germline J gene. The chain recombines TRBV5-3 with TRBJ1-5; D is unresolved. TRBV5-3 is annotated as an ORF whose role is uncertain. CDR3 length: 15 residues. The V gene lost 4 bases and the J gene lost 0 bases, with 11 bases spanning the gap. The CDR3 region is CARSTGVHSNQPQHF. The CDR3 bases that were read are TGTGCCAGAAGCACCGGGGTCCATAGCAATCAGCCC.

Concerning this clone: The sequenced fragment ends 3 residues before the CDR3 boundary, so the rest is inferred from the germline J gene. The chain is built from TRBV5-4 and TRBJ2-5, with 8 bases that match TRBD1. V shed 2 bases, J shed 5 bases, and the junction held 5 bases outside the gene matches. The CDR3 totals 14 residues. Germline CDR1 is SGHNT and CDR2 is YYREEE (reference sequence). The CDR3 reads CASSFGQGGETQYF. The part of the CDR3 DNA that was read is TGTGCCAGCAGCTTCGGACAGGGTGGGGAGACC. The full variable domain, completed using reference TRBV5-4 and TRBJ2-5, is ETGVTQSPTHLIKTRGQQVTLRCSSQSGHNTVSWYQQALGQGPQFIFQYYREEENGRGNFPPRFSGLQFPNYSSELNVNALELDDSALYLCASSFGQGGETQYFGPGTRLLVL.

CDR3 sequence reads: CASSYDRGQGTEAFF. The sequenced CDR3 bases are TGCGCCAGCAGCTACGACAGGGGGCAAGGGACTGAA. The chain joins TRBV5-1 to TRBJ1-1; 10 nucleotides agree with TRBD1. The read halts 3 residues ahead of the CDR3 end, with the missing end drawn from the germline J gene. The V segment lost 3 bases and the J segment 5 bases; nucleotides outside the gene matches: 7. Germline V gene sequence: CDR1 SGHRS, CDR2 YFSETQ. CDR3 length equals 15 residues.

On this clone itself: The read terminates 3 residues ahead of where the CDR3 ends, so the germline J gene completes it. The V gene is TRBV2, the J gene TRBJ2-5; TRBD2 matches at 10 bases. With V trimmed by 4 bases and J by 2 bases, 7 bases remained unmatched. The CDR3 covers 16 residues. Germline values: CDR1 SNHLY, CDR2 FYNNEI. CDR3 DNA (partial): TGTGCCAGCAGTGTAAGGGCTAGCGGGGGACAAGAGACC. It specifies CASSVRASGGQET. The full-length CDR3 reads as CASSVRASGGQETQYF.

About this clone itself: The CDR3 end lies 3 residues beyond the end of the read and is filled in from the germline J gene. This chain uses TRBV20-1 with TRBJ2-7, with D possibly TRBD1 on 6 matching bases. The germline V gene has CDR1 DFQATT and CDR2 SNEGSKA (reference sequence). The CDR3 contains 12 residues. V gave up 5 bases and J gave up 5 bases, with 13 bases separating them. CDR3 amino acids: CSALDRGHEQYF. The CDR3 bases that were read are TGCAGTGCTCTGGACAGAGGCCACGAG.

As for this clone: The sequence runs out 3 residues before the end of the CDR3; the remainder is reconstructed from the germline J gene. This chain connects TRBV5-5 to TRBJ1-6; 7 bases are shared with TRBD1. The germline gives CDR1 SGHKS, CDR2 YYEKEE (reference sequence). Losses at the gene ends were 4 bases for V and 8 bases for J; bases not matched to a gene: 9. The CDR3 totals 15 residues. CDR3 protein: CASSPSRTGDSPLHF. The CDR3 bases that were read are TGTGCCAGCAGCCCCAGTCGGACAGGCGATTCACCC.

The sequenced part of the CDR3 DNA is TGCGCCAGCAGCTTCGGACAGGATGAA. Its protein is CASSFGQDE. Given in full, the CDR3 is CASSFGQDEAFF. The chain joins TRBV5-1 to TRBJ1-1, with 7 bases fitting TRBD1. The DNA ends 3 residues before the CDR3 does, and the rest of the CDR3 is filled in from the germline J gene. The germline V gene has CDR1 SGHRS and CDR2 YFSETQ. The CDR3 extends over 12 amino acids. The V gene end was trimmed by 2 bases and the J gene end by 7 bases; junction bases not matched to a gene: 2.

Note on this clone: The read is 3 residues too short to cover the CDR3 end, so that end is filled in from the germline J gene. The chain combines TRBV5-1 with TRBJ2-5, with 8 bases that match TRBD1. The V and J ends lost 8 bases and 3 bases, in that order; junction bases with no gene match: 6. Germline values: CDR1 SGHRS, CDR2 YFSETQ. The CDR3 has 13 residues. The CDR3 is CASKPGQEETQYF. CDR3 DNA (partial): TGCGCCAGTAAACCGGGACAGGAAGAGACC.

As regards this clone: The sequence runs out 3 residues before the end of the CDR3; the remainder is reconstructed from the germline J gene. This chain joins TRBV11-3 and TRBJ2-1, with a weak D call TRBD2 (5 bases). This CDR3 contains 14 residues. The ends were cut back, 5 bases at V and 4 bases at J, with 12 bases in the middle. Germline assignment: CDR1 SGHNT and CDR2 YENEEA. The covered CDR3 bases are TGTGCCAGCAGCCCCGGGGAGATATACAATGAG. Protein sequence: CASSPGEIYNE. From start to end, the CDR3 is CASSPGEIYNEQFF.

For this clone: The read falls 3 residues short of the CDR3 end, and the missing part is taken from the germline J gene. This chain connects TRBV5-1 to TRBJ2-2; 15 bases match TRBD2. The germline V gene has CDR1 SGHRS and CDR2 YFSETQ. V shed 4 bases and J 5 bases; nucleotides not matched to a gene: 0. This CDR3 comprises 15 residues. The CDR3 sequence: CASSGTSGGTGELFF. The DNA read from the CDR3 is TGCGCCAGCAGCGGGACTAGCGGGGGGACCGGGGAG.

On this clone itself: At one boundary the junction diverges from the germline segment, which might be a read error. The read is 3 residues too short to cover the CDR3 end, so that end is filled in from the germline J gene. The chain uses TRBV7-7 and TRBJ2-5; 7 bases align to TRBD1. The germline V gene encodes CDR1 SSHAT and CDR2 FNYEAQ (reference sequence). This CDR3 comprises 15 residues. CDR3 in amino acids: CASSLEKTGTETQYF. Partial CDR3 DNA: TGTGCTAGCAGCTTAGAGAAGACAGGGACAGAGACC.

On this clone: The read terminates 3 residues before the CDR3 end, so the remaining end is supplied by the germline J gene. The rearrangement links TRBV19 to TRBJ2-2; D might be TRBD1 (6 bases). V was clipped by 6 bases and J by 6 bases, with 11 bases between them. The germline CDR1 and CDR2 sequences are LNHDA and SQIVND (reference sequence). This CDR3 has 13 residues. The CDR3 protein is CASRGAGPGELFF. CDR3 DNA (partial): TGTGCCAGTAGGGGGGCAGGTCCCGGGGAG.

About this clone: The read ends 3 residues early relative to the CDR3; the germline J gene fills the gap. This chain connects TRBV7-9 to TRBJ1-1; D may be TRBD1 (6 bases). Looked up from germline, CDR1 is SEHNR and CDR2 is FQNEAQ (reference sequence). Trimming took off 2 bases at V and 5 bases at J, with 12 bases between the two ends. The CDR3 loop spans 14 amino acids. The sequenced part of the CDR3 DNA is TGTGCCAGCAGCTTACAGACAGGAACGACTGAA. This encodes CASSLQTGTTE. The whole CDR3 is CASSLQTGTTEAFF.

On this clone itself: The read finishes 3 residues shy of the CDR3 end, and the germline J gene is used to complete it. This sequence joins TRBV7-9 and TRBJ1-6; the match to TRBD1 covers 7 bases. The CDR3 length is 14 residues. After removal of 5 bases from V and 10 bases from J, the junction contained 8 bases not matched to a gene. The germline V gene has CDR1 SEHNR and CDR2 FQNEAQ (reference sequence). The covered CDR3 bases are TGTGCCAGCAGCCCCCGTCGGGACAGATCACCC. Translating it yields CASSPRRDRSP. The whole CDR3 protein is CASSPRRDRSPLHF.

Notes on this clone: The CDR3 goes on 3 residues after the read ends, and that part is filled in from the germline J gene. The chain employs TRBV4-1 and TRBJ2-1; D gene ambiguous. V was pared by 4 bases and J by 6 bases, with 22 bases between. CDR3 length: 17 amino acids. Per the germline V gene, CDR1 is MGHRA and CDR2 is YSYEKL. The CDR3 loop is CASSLFLSEPSGNEQFF. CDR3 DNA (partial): TGCGCCAGCAGCCTATTCCTTTCTGAGCCTTCCGGCAATGAG.

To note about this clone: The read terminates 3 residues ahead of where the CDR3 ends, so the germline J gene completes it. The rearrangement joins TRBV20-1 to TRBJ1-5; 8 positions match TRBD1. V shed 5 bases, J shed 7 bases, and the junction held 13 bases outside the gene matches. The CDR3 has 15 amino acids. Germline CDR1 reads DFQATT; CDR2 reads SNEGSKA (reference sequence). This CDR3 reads CSAGLDRGSGQPQHF. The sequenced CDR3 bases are TGCAGTGCTGGGCTCGACAGGGGATCGGGACAGCCC.

The CDR3 is CASSPGTGFDEQYF. The DNA read from the CDR3 is TGTGCCAGCAGCCCCGGGACAGGGTTCGACGAG. The chain employs TRBV7-9 and TRBJ2-7; 9 nucleotides line up with TRBD1. Read data end 3 residues before the CDR3 end; the end is taken from the germline J gene. Germline V gene lookup returns CDR1 SEHNR and CDR2 FQNEAQ (reference sequence). This CDR3 is built from 14 residues. Trimming at V came to 5 bases and at J to 5 bases, leaving 7 bases not matched to a gene.

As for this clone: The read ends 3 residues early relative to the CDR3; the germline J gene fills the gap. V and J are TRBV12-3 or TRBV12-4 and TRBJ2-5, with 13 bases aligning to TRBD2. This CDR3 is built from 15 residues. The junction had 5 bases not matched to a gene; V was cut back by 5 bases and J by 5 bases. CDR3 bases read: TGTGCCAGCAGTCTCCGACTAGCGGGGGGTGAGACC. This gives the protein CASSLRLAGGET. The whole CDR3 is CASSLRLAGGETQYF.

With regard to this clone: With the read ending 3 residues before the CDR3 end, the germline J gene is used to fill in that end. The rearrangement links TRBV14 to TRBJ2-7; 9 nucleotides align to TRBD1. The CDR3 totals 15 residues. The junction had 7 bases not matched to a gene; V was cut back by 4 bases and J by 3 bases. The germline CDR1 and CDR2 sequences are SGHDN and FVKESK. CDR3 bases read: TGTGCCAGCAGCCCCAGGGGGACAGGGAACTACGAG. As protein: CASSPRGTGNYE. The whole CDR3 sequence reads CASSPRGTGNYEQYF.

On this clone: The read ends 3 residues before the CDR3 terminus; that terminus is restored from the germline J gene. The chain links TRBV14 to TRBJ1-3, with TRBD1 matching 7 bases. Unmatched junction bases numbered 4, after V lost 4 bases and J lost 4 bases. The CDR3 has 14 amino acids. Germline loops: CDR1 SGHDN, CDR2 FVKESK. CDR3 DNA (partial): TGTGCCAGCAGCCTACAGGGGAGAGGAAACACC. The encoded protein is CASSLQGRGNT. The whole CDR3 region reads CASSLQGRGNTIYF.

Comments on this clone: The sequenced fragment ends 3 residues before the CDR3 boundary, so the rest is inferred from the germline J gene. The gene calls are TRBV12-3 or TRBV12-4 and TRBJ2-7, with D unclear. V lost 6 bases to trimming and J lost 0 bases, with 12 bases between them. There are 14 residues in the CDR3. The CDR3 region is CASSPPPYSYEQYF. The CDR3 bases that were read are TGTGCCAGCAGCCCGCCACCCTACTCCTACGAG.

The CDR3 spells CASSLRGGSDGKLFF. The sequenced CDR3 bases are TGTGCCAGCAGCCTAAGGGGGGGATCCGATGGAAAA. The V and J genes are TRBV5-4 and TRBJ1-4; D may be TRBD1 (6 bases). The read ends 3 residues shy of where the CDR3 ends; the end is completed using the germline J gene. CDR3 length equals 15 residues. The V and J ends lost 4 bases and 10 bases respectively, with 20 bases between them. CDR1 and CDR2 from the germline V gene are SGHNT and YYREEE (reference sequence).

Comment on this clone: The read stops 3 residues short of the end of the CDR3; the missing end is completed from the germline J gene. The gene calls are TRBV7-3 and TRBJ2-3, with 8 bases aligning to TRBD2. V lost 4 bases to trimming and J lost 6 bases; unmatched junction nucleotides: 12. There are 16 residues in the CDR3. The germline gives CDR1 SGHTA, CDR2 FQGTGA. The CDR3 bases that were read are TGTGCCAGCAGCTCTTTAGCGGGGCCTCTCGGGGATACG. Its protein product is CASSSLAGPLGDT. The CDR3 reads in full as CASSSLAGPLGDTQYF.